The 25 T cell receptor beta chains given below trace back to one sample, sequenced in a study of blood T cells in healthy people across ages. PCR was performed a second time for about 7 to 11 cycles using a sample-barcoded 5' primer and a J-beta primer mix. TCRdb ran MiXCR on the 5' RACE reads and lists one entry per CDR3 protein. This sample carries about 970,000 distinct CDR3 sequences, 51% of them seen once, and the ten largest clones take about 22%. Sample: blood. The receptors were gathered from a woman aged 55-70 years in good health.

This chain uses TRBV20-1 with TRBJ2-7; 9 bases fit TRBD2. Germline lookup yields CDR1 DFQATT and CDR2 SNEGSKA (reference sequence). With V trimmed by 0 bases and J by 7 bases, 16 bases remained unmatched. The CDR3 runs 17 residues. CDR3 protein: CSARDRQREVSGEEQYF. The CDR3 bases are TGCAGTGCTAGAGATAGACAGCGGGAGGTTTCCGGCGAAGAGCAGTACTTC.

This clonotype was recorded once. This rearrangement joins TRBV12-3 or TRBV12-4 to TRBJ2-2; 8 bases are shared with TRBD2. CDR3 length equals 16 residues. V was pared by 3 bases and J by 8 bases, with 11 bases of the junction left unmatched. CDR3 sequence reads: CASSFPKSGRAGELFF. CDR3 DNA sequence: TGTGCCAGCAGTTTCCCTAAAAGCGGGAGAGCAGGGGAGCTGTTTTTT.

CDR3 amino acids: CASRMTGDQPQHF. DNA for the CDR3: TGTGCCAGCAGAATGACGGGAGATCAGCCCCAGCATTTT. The rearrangement links TRBV12-3 or TRBV12-4 to TRBJ1-5, with no clear D. V lost 6 bases, J lost 5 bases, and 11 bases lay in between. This CDR3 is 13 amino acids long.

The chain joins TRBV12-3 or TRBV12-4 to TRBJ2-1; D call uncertain. V shed 3 bases and J shed 8 bases, with 17 bases lying between them. The CDR3 consists of 15 residues. CDR3 DNA: TGTGCCAGCAGTTTTGGGGTAGCAAAGGTCCATGAGCAGTTCTTC. Translated, it gives CASSFGVAKVHEQFF.

The rearrangement uses TRBV29-1 and TRBJ2-7; 9 bases agree with TRBD2. Germline assignment: CDR1 SQVTM and CDR2 ANQGSEA. Trimming removed 2 bases from V and 1 base from J; junction bases left unmatched: 6. The CDR3 loop spans 15 amino acids. The CDR3 bases are TGCAGCGTTGAACTAGCGGGGAGGCGGTCCTACGAGCAGTACTTC. Translating gives CSVELAGRRSYEQYF.

This clonotype was detected only a few times. This rearrangement joins TRBV6-5 to TRBJ2-4; D perhaps matches TRBD1 (6 bases). TRBJ2-7 explains the end of the DNA better; the J call may be wrong. The germline V gene encodes CDR1 MNHEY and CDR2 SVGAGI. The CDR3 totals 12 residues. CDR3 residues: CAIGTMGLEQYF. In nucleotides, the CDR3 is TGTGCCATCGGGACAATGGGTCTCGAGCAGTACTTC.

The CDR3 protein is CAISREHEQYF. The CDR3 region has the DNA TGTGCCATCAGTCGGGAGCATGAGCAGTACTTC. The chain couples TRBV10-3 to TRBJ2-5; weak D call: TRBD2 (6 bases). Germline V lookup: CDR1 ENHRY, CDR2 SYGVKD. CDR3 length: 11 amino acids. Trimming shortened V by 5 bases and J by 11 bases, and 12 bases separated the two germline ends.

The V gene is TRBV7-8, the J gene TRBJ2-1, with 10 bases lining up with TRBD2. Germline loops: CDR1 SGHVS, CDR2 FQNEAQ. This CDR3 spans 15 amino acids. The V gene end was trimmed by 5 bases and the J gene end by 7 bases; junction bases not matched to a gene: 8. The CDR3 here is CASSHGRTSGNEQFF. In DNA form, the CDR3 reads TGTGCCAGCAGCCACGGGAGGACTAGCGGAAATGAGCAGTTCTTC.

This clonotype was picked up one time. The chain carries TRBV24-1 and TRBJ2-1; 10 bases line up with TRBD2. After removal of 0 bases from V and 8 bases from J, the junction contained 6 bases not matched to a gene. The CDR3 length is 16 residues. Looked up from germline, CDR1 is KGHDR and CDR2 is SFDVKD. The CDR3: CATSDLASGSRHEQFF. In DNA, the CDR3 is TGTGCCACCAGTGATTTGGCTAGCGGGAGTAGACATGAGCAGTTCTTC.

The chain combines TRBV11-1 with TRBJ1-2; D is ambiguous. V was pared by 0 bases and J by 4 bases, with 9 bases between. The CDR3 has 14 residues. CDR1 SGHAT and CDR2 FQDESV come from the germline V gene (reference sequence). CDR3 sequence: CASSLAPEVYGYTF. DNA for the CDR3: TGTGCCAGCAGCTTAGCGCCGGAGGTCTATGGCTACACCTTC.

The J gene is TRBJ1-4, the V gene TRBV30, with a tentative D call TRBD1 (6 bases). Trimming left V 2 bases short and J 0 bases short, with 10 bases between. CDR3 length equals 15 residues. Germline CDR1 is GTSNPN and CDR2 is SVGIG (reference sequence). DNA of the CDR3: TGTGCCTGGAGTCGGACAGCACCAACTAATGAAAAACTGTTTTTT. The encoded protein is CAWSRTAPTNEKLFF.

This clonotype showed up just once. The chain combines TRBV25-1 with TRBJ2-5, with a tentative D call TRBD2 (6 bases). Germline V gene sequence: CDR1 MGHDK, CDR2 SYGVNS. The V gene lost 4 bases and the J gene lost 1 base, with 16 bases spanning the gap. This CDR3 has 16 residues. Here the CDR3 reads CASSALRAGSQETQYF. DNA for the CDR3: TGTGCCAGCAGTGCCCTGCGGGCGGGGTCCCAAGAGACCCAGTACTTC.

Here the CDR3 DNA reads TGCAGCGTGACTAGCGGGAGGGCAGATACGCAGTATTTT. This sequence encodes CSVTSGRADTQYF. The chain joins TRBV29-1 to TRBJ2-3, with 14 bases identical to TRBD2. The CDR3 totals 13 residues. Germline V gene data show CDR1 as SQVTM and CDR2 as ANQGSEA. After removal of 6 bases from V and 4 bases from J, the junction contained 0 bases not matched to a gene.

CDR3 sequence reads: CSARDLETNSYNEQFF. The DNA of the CDR3 is TGCAGTGCTAGAGATCTAGAAACTAACTCCTACAATGAGCAGTTCTTC. V and J are TRBV20-1 and TRBJ2-1; D ambiguous. CDR3 length: 16 amino acids. CDR1 is DFQATT and CDR2 is SNEGSKA in the germline V gene (reference sequence). V was clipped by 0 bases and J by 0 bases, with 12 bases between them.

This clonotype has just a few counts. The J gene is TRBJ2-5, the V gene TRBV12-3 or TRBV12-4; D uncertain. The V end was cut by 4 bases, the J end by 2 bases, with 14 bases between. CDR3 length: 15 residues. CDR3 amino acids: CASSYYIDPQETQYF. CDR3 sequence (DNA): TGTGCCAGCAGTTACTATATAGACCCACAAGAGACCCAGTACTTC.

This clonotype came up a few times. The chain links TRBV18 to TRBJ2-4; the D gene could be TRBD1 or TRBD2 (5 bases each). The CDR3 is 13 residues long. Germline lookup yields CDR1 KGHSH and CDR2 LQKENI. The V end was cut by 3 bases, the J end by 14 bases, with 17 bases between. CDR3 sequence reads: CASSPGDPTVEYF. CDR3 in DNA: TGTGCCAGCTCACCCGGGGACCCCACAGTGGAGTACTTC.

This clonotype has just a few counts. The rearrangement joins TRBV25-1 to TRBJ1-1, with D possibly TRBD1 on 5 matching bases. Deletions cut 4 bases from V and 4 bases from J, with 13 bases between. Germline V gene sequence: CDR1 MGHDK, CDR2 SYGVNS. The CDR3 loop spans 14 amino acids. CDR3 residues: CASSGVIDSTEAFF. The DNA for the CDR3 is TGTGCCAGCAGTGGCGTAATCGACAGCACTGAAGCTTTCTTT.

The chain carries TRBV5-1 and TRBJ2-1, with TRBD2 matching 8 bases. Germline lookup yields CDR1 SGHRS and CDR2 YFSETQ. The CDR3 runs 13 residues. Trimming took 0 bases from V and 11 from J; bases not matched to a gene: 4. The CDR3 loop is CASSLVVSGKQFF. The CDR3, as DNA: TGCGCCAGCAGCTTGGTCGTTAGCGGGAAGCAGTTCTTC.

The V call is TRBV28, the J call TRBJ1-2; 9 bases are a match to TRBD1. V gave up 6 bases and J gave up 6 bases; unmatched junction bases: 8. The CDR3 extends over 14 amino acids. Germline V CDR1 and CDR2: MDHEN, SYDVKM. CDR3 sequence reads: CASSSTGGWDGYTF. The CDR3 DNA reads as TGTGCCAGCAGCTCCACAGGGGGCTGGGATGGCTACACCTTC.

The chain has TRBV20-1 and TRBJ2-7; 7 positions agree with TRBD2. The CDR3 covers 14 residues. Per germline, CDR1 DFQATT and CDR2 SNEGSKA (reference sequence). Losses at the gene ends were 0 bases for V and 2 bases for J; bases not matched to a gene: 4. CDR3 in DNA: TGCAGTGCTAGAGATCCGGCGGGGGCCTACGAGCAGTACTTC. Its protein product is CSARDPAGAYEQYF.

The J gene is TRBJ2-3, the V gene TRBV15; no clear D gene. Germline values: CDR1 LNHNV, CDR2 YYDKDF (reference sequence). The CDR3 runs 12 residues. With 3 bases removed from V and 8 bases from J, the gap between germline ends came to 9 bases. The CDR3 coding sequence is TGTGCCACCAGCAGTTGGGATTCTACGCAGTATTTT. This gives the protein CATSSWDSTQYF.

This chain connects TRBV12-3 or TRBV12-4 to TRBJ2-3; 13 bases line up with TRBD2. CDR3 length: 14 residues. V lost 4 bases to trimming and J lost 8 bases; unmatched junction nucleotides: 3. The CDR3 sequence: CASSSGLAGVTQYF. CDR3 DNA sequence: TGTGCCAGCAGTTCAGGACTAGCGGGAGTTACGCAGTATTTT.

The J gene is TRBJ1-5, the V gene TRBV20-1; D is ambiguous. This CDR3 spans 14 amino acids. Trimming pared 0 bases from V and 2 bases from J, leaving 8 bases between. The germline gives CDR1 DFQATT, CDR2 SNEGSKA (reference sequence). The CDR3 is CSARDLWGNQPQHF. Written as DNA, the CDR3 is TGCAGTGCTAGAGATCTATGGGGCAATCAGCCCCAGCATTTT.

This clonotype was counted a few times. The chain employs TRBV24-1 and TRBJ2-5; D is unresolved. The CDR3 loop spans 15 amino acids. V lost 0 bases, J lost 3 bases, and 10 bases lay in between. Germline CDR1 KGHDR, CDR2 SFDVKD. The CDR3: CATSDLRPDKETQYF. CDR3 DNA: TGTGCCACCAGTGATTTGCGGCCAGATAAAGAGACCCAGTACTTC.

This clonotype was recorded at least ten times. The rearrangement links TRBV28 to TRBJ2-7; 8 positions agree with TRBD1. There are 14 residues in the CDR3. CDR1 MDHEN and CDR2 SYDVKM come from the germline V gene. V was pared by 6 bases and J by 2 bases, with 6 bases of the junction left unmatched. The CDR3 region has the DNA TGTGCCAGCAGACCTGGACAGGGTCCCTACGAGCAGTACTTC. Its protein is CASRPGQGPYEQYF. The full variable domain, completed using reference TRBV28 and TRBJ2-7, is DVKVTQSSRYLVKRTGEKVFLECVQDMDHENMFWYRQDPGLGLRLIYFSYDVKMKEKGDIPEGYSVSREKKERFSLILESASTNQTSMYLCASRPGQGPYEQYFGPGTRLTVT.